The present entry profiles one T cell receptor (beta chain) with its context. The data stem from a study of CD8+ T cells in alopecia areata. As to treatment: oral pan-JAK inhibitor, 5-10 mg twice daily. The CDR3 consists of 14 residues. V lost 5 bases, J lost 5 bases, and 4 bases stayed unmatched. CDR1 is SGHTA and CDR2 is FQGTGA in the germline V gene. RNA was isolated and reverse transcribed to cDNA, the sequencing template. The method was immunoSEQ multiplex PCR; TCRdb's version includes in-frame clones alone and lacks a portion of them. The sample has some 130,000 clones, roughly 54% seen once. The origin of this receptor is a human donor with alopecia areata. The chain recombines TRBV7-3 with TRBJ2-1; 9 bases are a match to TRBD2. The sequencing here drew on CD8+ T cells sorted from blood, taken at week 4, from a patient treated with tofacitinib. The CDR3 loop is CASSLIAGDNEQFF. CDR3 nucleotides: TGTGCCAGCAGCCTTATAGCGGGGGACAATGAGCAGTTCTTC.